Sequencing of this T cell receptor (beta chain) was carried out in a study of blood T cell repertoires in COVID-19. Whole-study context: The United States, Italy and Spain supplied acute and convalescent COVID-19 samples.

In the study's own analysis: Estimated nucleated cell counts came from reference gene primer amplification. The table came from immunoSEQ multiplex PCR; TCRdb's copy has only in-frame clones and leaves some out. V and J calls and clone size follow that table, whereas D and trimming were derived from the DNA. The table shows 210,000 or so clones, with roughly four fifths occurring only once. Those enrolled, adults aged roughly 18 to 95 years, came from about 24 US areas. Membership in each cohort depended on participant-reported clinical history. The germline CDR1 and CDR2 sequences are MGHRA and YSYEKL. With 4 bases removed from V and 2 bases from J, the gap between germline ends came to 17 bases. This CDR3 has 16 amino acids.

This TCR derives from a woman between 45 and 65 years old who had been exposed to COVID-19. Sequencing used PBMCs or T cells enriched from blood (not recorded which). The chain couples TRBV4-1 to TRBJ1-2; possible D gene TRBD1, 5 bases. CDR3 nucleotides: TGCGCCAGCAGCCCTGAGGGACTCACAAACAACTATGGCTACACCTTC. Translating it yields CASSPEGLTNNYGYTF.